The clone carrying this T cell receptor beta chain was detected a few times. Treatment defined: oral pan-JAK inhibitor, 5-10 mg twice daily. The sample belongs to a study of CD8+ T cells in alopecia areata. After isolation, RNA underwent reverse transcription to generate cDNA as the sequencing template. Sequencing used immunoSEQ multiplex PCR; TCRdb keeps in-frame clones, though not all of them. The sample gives approximately 210,000 clones, roughly 40% of which show up once; around 2.5% is in the top ten. The CDR3 length is 13 residues. Germline loops: CDR1 SGHRS, CDR2 YFSETQ. Trimming shortened V by 2 bases and J by 4 bases, and 6 bases separated the two germline ends.

Source: CD4+ T cells sorted from blood, taken between weeks 36 and 40, from a patient treated with tofacitinib. The chain employs TRBV5-1 and TRBJ2-2, with no clear D. The source is a human donor with alopecia areata. The CDR3 is CASSLRFTGELFF. The CDR3 DNA is TGCGCCAGCAGCTTAAGGTTCACCGGGGAGCTGTTTTTT.